One and the same sample provided the 12 T cell receptor beta chains below, sequenced in a study of cytomegalovirus exposure and HLA in healthy donors. Vbeta (60) and Jbeta (13) primers were used in the PCR. Repertoires were generated with immunoSEQ multiplex PCR, while TCRdb's copy carries only in-frame clones and drops some. The table shows around 150,000 clones, with approximately 76% occurring only once. Source material: PBMCs. The source is a female donor in good health and CMV-seronegative.

This rearrangement joins TRBV19 to TRBJ2-1; 7 bases line up with TRBD2. Germline V CDR1 and CDR2: LNHDA, SQIVND (reference sequence). The CDR3 spans 11 residues. After removal of 8 bases from V and 10 bases from J, the junction contained 5 bases not matched to a gene. CDR3 in amino acids: CASSSGREQFF. The CDR3, as DNA: TGTGCCAGTTCTAGCGGCAGGGAGCAGTTCTTC.

This chain joins TRBV6-6 and TRBJ1-1; the D is unclear. CDR1 and CDR2 (germline): MNHNY, SVGAGI (reference sequence). The CDR3 contains 13 residues. V was pared by 5 bases and J by 7 bases, with 14 bases between. CDR3 protein: CASSATDWYEAFF. The CDR3 DNA follows: TGTGCCAGCAGTGCCACTGACTGGTATGAAGCTTTCTTT.

The chain links TRBV21-1 to TRBJ1-2. TRBV21-1 corresponds to a pseudogene. This CDR3 is built from 13 residues. CDR3 protein: CASSKGTGYGYTF. CDR3 bases: TGTGCCAGCAGCAAAGGGACTGGCTATGGCTACACCTTC.

A single count supports this clone. The CDR3 nucleotides read TGTGCCAGCAGCTTAAGGGGAATCGAAGCTTTCTTT. It codes for CASSLRGIEAFF. The chain carries TRBV5-8 and TRBJ1-1; tentative D call: TRBD1 (5 bases). Germline V lookup: CDR1 SGHTS, CDR2 YDEGEE. V dropped 2 bases and J dropped 8 bases, with 10 bases sitting between them. The CDR3 spans 12 residues. Supplemented by reference TRBV5-8 and TRBJ1-1, the full variable domain reads EAGVTQSPTHLIKTRGQQATLRCSPISGHTSVYWYQQALGLGLQFLLWYDEGEERNRGNFPPRFSGRQFPNYSSELNVNALELEDSALYLCASSLRGIEAFFGQGTRLTVV.

The V call is TRBV30, the J call TRBJ2-5, with D maybe TRBD2 (6 bases). The CDR3 sequence is 14 residues long. Between the trimmed V and J ends, which lost 3 bases and 2 bases, there was a span of 13 bases. CDR1 is GTSNPN and CDR2 is SVGIG in the germline V gene (reference sequence). The CDR3 region is CAWSRDLPQETQYF. The CDR3 DNA reads TGTGCCTGGAGCCGGGACTTACCGCAAGAGACCCAGTACTTC.

The rearrangement joins TRBV10-3 to TRBJ1-4; the D is unclear. V shed 8 bases and J shed 3 bases, with 7 bases lying between them. The CDR3 covers 12 residues. Germline V gene sequence: CDR1 ENHRY, CDR2 SYGVKD. The CDR3 spells CAISSSNEKLFF. In nucleotides, the CDR3 is TGTGCCATCTCTAGCTCTAATGAAAAACTGTTTTTT.

This clone turned up a few times. This chain uses TRBV9 with TRBJ1-1; 8 bases match TRBD1. Germline trimming cut 1 base from V and 6 bases from J; bases unmatched to any gene: 14. CDR1 is SGDLS and CDR2 is YYNGEE in the germline V gene. The CDR3 has 17 amino acids. This chain's CDR3 is CASSVYPSGQGGSEAFF. CDR3 in DNA: TGTGCCAGCAGCGTATACCCTTCTGGACAGGGAGGATCTGAAGCTTTCTTT.

The V call is TRBV10-1, the J call TRBJ1-5; D might be TRBD1 (5 bases). With 3 bases removed from V and 2 bases from J, the gap between germline ends came to 8 bases. CDR3 length: 14 residues. Germline V gives CDR1 WNHNN, CDR2 SYGVQD (reference sequence). CDR3 region: CASSDMGRNQPQHF. CDR3 nucleotide sequence: TGCGCCAGCAGTGATATGGGGCGCAATCAGCCCCAGCATTTT.

V gene TRBV10-3 combines with J gene TRBJ2-6, with a tentative D call TRBD2 (5 bases). This CDR3 comprises 14 residues. CDR1 and CDR2 (germline): ENHRY, SYGVKD. V lost 0 bases and J lost 9, with 9 bases in between. The DNA for the CDR3 is TGTGCCATCAGTGAGTCGAGGGTAGTCAACGTCCTGACTTTC. Its translation: CAISESRVVNVLTF.

The chain has TRBV11-3 and TRBJ2-3, with 11 bases that match TRBD2. The CDR3 totals 15 residues. Per the germline V gene, CDR1 is SGHNT and CDR2 is YENEEA. After removal of 3 bases from V and 5 bases from J, the junction contained 4 bases not matched to a gene. The CDR3 nucleotides are TGTGCCAGCAGCTTCACTAGCGGGAGTGGAGATACGCAGTATTTT. Translating it yields CASSFTSGSGDTQYF.

This chain links TRBV5-1 with TRBJ1-1; D is uncertain. Germline V lookup: CDR1 SGHRS, CDR2 YFSETQ. Trimming removed 4 bases from V and 0 bases from J, with 10 bases in between. The CDR3 is 14 amino acids. In DNA, the CDR3 is TGCGCCAGCAGCGGGCCTCACCTGAACACTGAAGCTTTCTTT. As protein: CASSGPHLNTEAFF.

V is TRBV19 and J is TRBJ1-6; TRBD1 aligns across 9 bases. Germline values: CDR1 LNHDA, CDR2 SQIVND (reference sequence). V shed 5 bases and J 7 bases; nucleotides not matched to a gene: 18. The CDR3 is made up of 19 amino acids. The CDR3 DNA reads TGTGCCAGTAGTGACCAGGTGGACAGGGGAGTCGGGGTGAATTCACCCCTCCACTTT. This encodes CASSDQVDRGVGVNSPLHF.